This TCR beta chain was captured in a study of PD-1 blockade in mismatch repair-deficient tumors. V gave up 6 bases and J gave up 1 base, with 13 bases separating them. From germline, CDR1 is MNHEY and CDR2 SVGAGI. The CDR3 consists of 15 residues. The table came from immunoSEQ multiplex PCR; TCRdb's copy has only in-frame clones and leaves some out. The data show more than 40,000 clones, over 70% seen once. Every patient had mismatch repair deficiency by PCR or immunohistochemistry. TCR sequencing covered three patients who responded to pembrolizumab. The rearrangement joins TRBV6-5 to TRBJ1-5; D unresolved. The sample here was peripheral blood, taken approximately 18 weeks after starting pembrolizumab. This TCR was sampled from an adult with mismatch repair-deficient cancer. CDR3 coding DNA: TGTGCCAGCAGCCCCTCGTATATCAGCAATCAGCCCCAGCATTTT. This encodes CASSPSYISNQPQHF.